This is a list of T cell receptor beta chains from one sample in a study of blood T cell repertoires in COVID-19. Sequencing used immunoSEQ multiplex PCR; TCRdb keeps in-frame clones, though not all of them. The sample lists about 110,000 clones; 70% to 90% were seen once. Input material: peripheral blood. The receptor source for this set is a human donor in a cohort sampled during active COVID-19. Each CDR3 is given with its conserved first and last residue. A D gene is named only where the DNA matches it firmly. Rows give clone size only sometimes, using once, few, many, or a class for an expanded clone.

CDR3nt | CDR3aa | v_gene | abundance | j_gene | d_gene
TGTGCCAGCAGCCCCCGCCAGGGAAACTATGGCTACACCTTC | CASSPRQGNYGYTF | TRBV5-4 | - | TRBJ1-2 | -
TGTGCCAGCAGCGTAGGCGGACAGGGGGATGCTTTCTTT | CASSVGGQGDAFF | TRBV9 | - | TRBJ1-1 | TRBD1
TGCAGCGTCCTCGGACAGGTCACTGGGGACAATGAGCAGTTCTTC | CSVLGQVTGDNEQFF | TRBV29-1 | - | TRBJ2-1 | TRBD1
TGTGCCAGCAGCTTAGGAGGGGACACCGCCTACGAGCAGTACTTC | CASSLGGDTAYEQYF | TRBV7-9 | - | TRBJ2-7 | -
TGTGCCAGTAGCCCCACACTGCGGGTCCGGAGCAACTATGGCTACACCTTC | CASSPTLRVRSNYGYTF | TRBV19 | once | TRBJ1-2 | -
TGTGCCAGCTCACCGAGGGAGGACACCATATATTTT | CASSPREDTIYF | TRBV18 | few | TRBJ1-3 | -
TGTGCCAGCAGCTTAGTCTCCTTAGATACGCAGTATTTT | CASSLVSLDTQYF | TRBV7-2 | - | TRBJ2-3 | -
TGTGCCTGGAGTCCGAACCTCCGAGGTGGCTACACCTTC | CAWSPNLRGGYTF | TRBV30 | - | TRBJ1-2 | -
TGTGCCAGCAGCTTAAACACAGGGGGCAAGGATGAGCAGTTCTTC | CASSLNTGGKDEQFF | TRBV7-3 | - | TRBJ2-1 | TRBD1
TGTGCCAGCAGCCCGGAGAGGCGGGGAGATTCCTACGAGCAGTACTTC | CASSPERRGDSYEQYF | TRBV5-4 | - | TRBJ2-7 | -
TGTGCCTGGAGTCCGGAGTTTACTGAAGCTTTCTTT | CAWSPEFTEAFF | TRBV30 | - | TRBJ1-1 | -
TGTGCCAGCAGCCCAATCGGGGGTACGATGGCAAAGACCCAGTACTTC | CASSPIGGTMAKTQYF | TRBV9 | - | TRBJ2-5 | -
TGCGCCAGCAGCTTGGGAGGAGACGCCAAAAACATTCAGTACTTC | CASSLGGDAKNIQYF | TRBV5-1 | once | TRBJ2-4 | -
TGCGCCAGCAGTCCCCTCGGACAGGGGCTGTATGGCTACACCTTC | CASSPLGQGLYGYTF | TRBV5-1 | - | TRBJ1-2 | TRBD1
TGTGCCAGCAGCTCGGGACCCGGGGGGACAGAGACCCAGTACTTC | CASSSGPGGTETQYF | TRBV11-3 | - | TRBJ2-5 | TRBD2
TGTGCCAGCAGCTCCGCGGCTAATCAAGAGACCCAGTACTTC | CASSSAANQETQYF | TRBV7-9 | once | TRBJ2-5 | -
TGTGCCAGCAGCCAAGATAGCGGGGACGAGCAGTACTTC | CASSQDSGDEQYF | TRBV3-1/TRBV3-2 | - | TRBJ2-7 | TRBD2
TGTGCCAGCAGCTACAGGGGTGAGACCTCTGGAAACACCATATATTTT | CASSYRGETSGNTIYF | TRBV13 | - | TRBJ1-3 | TRBD1
TGCGCCAGCAGCTTGGCCGGGACAGCCGATATCTCTGGAAACACCATATATTTT | CASSLAGTADISGNTIYF | TRBV5-1 | - | TRBJ1-3 | TRBD1
TGTGCCAGCAGGGGTGACAGGGCCTCCCAGCCCCAGCATTTT | CASRGDRASQPQHF | TRBV6-5 | few | TRBJ1-5 | TRBD1
TGTGCCAGCAGGCGTGATGGGGACAGGGGGTTAAGCTTGCAGTATTTT | CASRRDGDRGLSLQYF | TRBV27 | - | TRBJ2-3 | TRBD1
TGTGCCAGCAGCCAGGGGTACAATCAGCCCCAGCATTTT | CASSQGYNQPQHF | TRBV12-3/TRBV12-4 | - | TRBJ1-5 | -
TGTGCCAGCAGTGCCGACAGTATCATTAGGGGCTACACCTTC | CASSADSIIRGYTF | TRBV2 | - | TRBJ1-2 | -
TGTGCCAGCAGTTCCTGGACTAGCGGGGGAGATAGCTCCTACAATGAGCAGTTCTTC | CASSSWTSGGDSSYNEQFF | TRBV28 | - | TRBJ2-1 | TRBD2
TGTGCCAGTAGTATAGCAGGGACTAGCACAGATACGCAGTATTTT | CASSIAGTSTDTQYF | TRBV19 | - | TRBJ2-3 | -
TGTGCCATCAGTGGTACTCGGGGAGGAAACACCATATATTTT | CAISGTRGGNTIYF | TRBV10-3 | - | TRBJ1-3 | -
TGTGCCAGCAGGCTCGACTGGTATCAGCCCCAGCATTTT | CASRLDWYQPQHF | TRBV27 | - | TRBJ1-5 | -
TGTGCCAGCAGCCCAAGGAGACTCACAGATACGCAGTATTTT | CASSPRRLTDTQYF | TRBV9 | - | TRBJ2-3 | -
TGTGCCAGCAGCCCGGGACAGGGCGACTCATGGTACCAAGAGACCCAGTACTTC | CASSPGQGDSWYQETQYF | TRBV7-6 | - | TRBJ2-5 | TRBD1
TGCGCCAGCAGCTCCTACTCGGGGACAGGGATGACTGAAGCTTTCTTT | CASSSYSGTGMTEAFF | TRBV5-1 | - | TRBJ1-1 | TRBD1
TGTGCCAGCAGCCTGAGGGACAGGCTCACAGATACGCAGTATTTT | CASSLRDRLTDTQYF | TRBV7-3 | - | TRBJ2-3 | TRBD1
TGTGCCAGCTTCAAATGGGGCGCGACTGGCTACACCTTC | CASFKWGATGYTF | TRBV21-1 | - | TRBJ1-2 | -
TGCGCCAGCAGCTTAGATAGGGGGACAGGGAGTTCACCCCTCCACTTT | CASSLDRGTGSSPLHF | TRBV5-1 | - | TRBJ1-6 | TRBD1
TGTGCCAGCAGCCAACCTTCGGACAGGTTGGAGGTGACCCAGTACTTC | CASSQPSDRLEVTQYF | TRBV3-1/TRBV3-2 | - | TRBJ2-5 | TRBD1
TGTGCCAGCAGGGTAGGACAGGGCAACAACGAGCAGTACTTC | CASRVGQGNNEQYF | TRBV2 | - | TRBJ2-7 | TRBD1
TGCGCCAGCAGTGCCATCAACACAGATACGCAGTATTTT | CASSAINTDTQYF | TRBV10-1 | - | TRBJ2-3 | -
TGCAGCGTTGTTCTAGCTGGAAATGAGCAGTTCTTC | CSVVLAGNEQFF | TRBV29-1 | - | TRBJ2-1 | -
TGTGCCAGCAGCCCCCAAGCGGGCTTCAGCACAGATACGCAGTATTTT | CASSPQAGFSTDTQYF | TRBV7-3 | - | TRBJ2-3 | -
TGTGCCAGCAGCTTAGCCGGGGGGCTGGTTATCACTGAAGCTTTCTTT | CASSLAGGLVITEAFF | TRBV7-8 | - | TRBJ1-1 | -
TGTGCCAGCACAGGGGCCTTCGAGCCCCAGCATTTT | CASTGAFEPQHF | TRBV6-5 | once | TRBJ1-5 | -
TGTGCCAGCAGTTACTCGAGGGACACCGGGGAGCTGTTTTTT | CASSYSRDTGELFF | TRBV6-5 | few | TRBJ2-2 | -
TGCAGCGTTGGACAGGGGGCACGGGAGCAGTACTTC | CSVGQGAREQYF | TRBV29-1 | - | TRBJ2-7 | TRBD1
TGTGCCAGCAGCCTCCGGGACAGGGGAAGCTATGGCTACACCTTC | CASSLRDRGSYGYTF | TRBV5-4 | - | TRBJ1-2 | TRBD1
TGTGCCAGCAGGACTAGCAGCCAAGAGACCCAGTACTTC | CASRTSSQETQYF | TRBV12-3/TRBV12-4 | - | TRBJ2-5 | TRBD2
TGTGCCAGCAGCAATCCCCACAGGCTAAGGGGGGAGCTGTTTTTT | CASSNPHRLRGELFF | TRBV7-2 | - | TRBJ2-2 | -
TGTGCCAGCAGCCCCCCCAGGACAGGGGCGAAGGAAAAACTGTTTTTT | CASSPPRTGAKEKLFF | TRBV3-1/TRBV3-2 | - | TRBJ1-4 | TRBD1
TGTGCCAGCAGCCCTCTGGGACAAGTCTACGAGCAGTACTTC | CASSPLGQVYEQYF | TRBV6-2/TRBV6-3 | - | TRBJ2-7 | -
TGTGCCAGCAGCTTTTCGGTCGCAACTAATGAAAAACTGTTTTTT | CASSFSVATNEKLFF | TRBV5-4 | once | TRBJ1-4 | -